This T cell receptor (beta chain) was identified during a study of blood T cell repertoires in COVID-19. Whole-study context: The United States, Italy and Spain were the sources of the acute and convalescent COVID-19 samples. Sources were T cells, B-cell-depleted T cells, or PBMCs; the material itself was cDNA or gDNA.

CDR3 length: 16 residues. Germline loops: CDR1 SNHLY, CDR2 FYNNEI. The V and J ends lost 4 bases and 6 bases respectively, with 22 bases between them. Authors' methods: Cell counts per sample came from amplifying reference gene primers. The protocol was immunoSEQ multiplex PCR, while the TCRdb copy is restricted to in-frame clones and leaves out a portion. The DNA gave D and trimming, while V, J and clone size come from that table. This table has about 290,000 clones, around four fifths appearing once. The chain employs TRBV2 and TRBJ2-7; possible D gene TRBD1, 5 bases. Source material: peripheral blood. The TCR comes from a woman aged 45-65 years with active or convalescent COVID-19. The DNA of the CDR3 is TGTGCCAGCAGTGGTCCAGACAGAAGGGGTACAGGCGAGCAGTACTTC. As protein: CASSGPDRRGTGEQYF.